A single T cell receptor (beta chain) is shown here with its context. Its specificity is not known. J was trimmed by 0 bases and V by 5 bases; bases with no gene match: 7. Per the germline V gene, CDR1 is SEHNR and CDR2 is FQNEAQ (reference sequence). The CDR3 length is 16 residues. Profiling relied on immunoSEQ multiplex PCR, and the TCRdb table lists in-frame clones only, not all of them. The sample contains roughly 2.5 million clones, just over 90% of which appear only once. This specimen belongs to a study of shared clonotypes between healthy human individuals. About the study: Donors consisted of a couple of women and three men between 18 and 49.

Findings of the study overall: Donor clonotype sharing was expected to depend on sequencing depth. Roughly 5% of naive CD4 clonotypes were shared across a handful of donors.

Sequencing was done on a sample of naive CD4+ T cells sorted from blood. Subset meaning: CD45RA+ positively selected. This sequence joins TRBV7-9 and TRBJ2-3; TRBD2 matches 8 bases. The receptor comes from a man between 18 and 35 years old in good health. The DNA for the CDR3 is TGTGCCAGCAGCCCATTAGCGGGGAAAAGCACAGATACGCAGTATTTT. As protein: CASSPLAGKSTDTQYF. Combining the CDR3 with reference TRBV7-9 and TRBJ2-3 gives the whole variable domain DTGVSQNPRHKITKRGQNVTFRCDPISEHNRLYWYRQTLGQGPEFLTYFQNEAQLEKSRLLSDRFSAERPKGSFSTLEIQRTEQGDSAMYLCASSPLAGKSTDTQYFGPGTRLTVL.